This T cell receptor beta chain is from a study of T cells expressing NK-cell markers. Study-level findings and limits: For a handful of donors, these clonotypes were likewise the leading ones in the CD3+CD56-NKG2C+ fraction. Unclear, still, was the HCMV specificity of the expanded NKG2C+ T cell clones.

Regarding this clonotype: Its target is not known.

UMIs were included in TCR beta cDNA generated by 5'RACE template switching. TCRdb re-called the 5' RACE reads and gives one entry per CDR3 protein, without DNA. Here the sample table reports some 150,000 distinct CDR3 sequences. This CDR3 has 14 residues. CDR1 is ENHRY, CDR2 SYGVKD, per germline. The V gene is TRBV10-3, the J gene TRBJ1-2; TCRdb designates TRBD1, a call that cannot be tested without DNA. The specimen was blood T cells: a sorted CD56 or NKG2C T cell subset, CD4+ or CD8+ T cells, or bulk PBMC T cells (not recorded which). The origin of this receptor is a woman aged 45 to 65 in good health. CDR3 loop: CAITPGGLFHGYTF.